This is a list of T cell receptor beta chains from one sample in a study of shared clonotypes between healthy human individuals. Profiling relied on immunoSEQ multiplex PCR, and the TCRdb table lists in-frame clones only, not all of them. The table has roughly 2.1 million clones, 93% seen once. The sequencing sample was made of naive CD8+ T cells from PBMCs. The receptors shown here come from a young man in good health. Some clones in this sample may be carry-over from other donors' samples. CDR3s include the opening cysteine and the closing phenylalanine or tryptophan. Each record gives: D gene, J gene, clone size, V gene, CDR3 protein, CDR3 DNA. A D gene is named only where the DNA matches it firmly. Part of the rows lack a size; the others show once, few, many or a class for expanded clones.

D: -
J: TRBJ1-5
size: -
V: TRBV5-3
CDR3: CARSLTEHQPQHF
DNA: TGTGCCAGAAGCTTGACTGAGCATCAGCCCCAGCATTTT

D: -
J: TRBJ1-5
size: once
V: TRBV4-3
CDR3: CASSQELWSSNQPQHF
DNA: TGCGCCAGCAGCCAGGAGTTGTGGTCCAGCAATCAGCCCCAGCATTTT

D: -
J: TRBJ2-7
size: -
V: TRBV9
CDR3: CASSAGHTYEQYF
DNA: TGTGCCAGCAGCGCAGGACATACCTACGAGCAGTACTTC

D: TRBD1
J: TRBJ2-7
size: -
V: TRBV5-1
CDR3: CASSPDRARYEQYF
DNA: TGCGCCAGCAGCCCGGACAGGGCAAGGTACGAGCAGTACTTC

D: -
J: TRBJ1-1
size: -
V: TRBV7-9
CDR3: CASSHNTEAFF
DNA: TGTGCCAGCAGCCACAACACTGAAGCTTTCTTT

D: TRBD2
J: TRBJ2-1
size: -
V: TRBV5-4
CDR3: CASSLGLAGALGNEQFF
DNA: TGTGCCAGCAGCTTGGGGCTAGCGGGAGCTCTGGGCAATGAGCAGTTCTTC

D: -
J: TRBJ1-1
size: few
V: TRBV9
CDR3: CASSSDSLNTEAFF
DNA: TGTGCCAGCAGCTCGGACAGCCTGAACACTGAAGCTTTCTTT

D: TRBD1
J: TRBJ2-4
size: -
V: TRBV28
CDR3: CASSPLPGTGAAKNIQYF
DNA: TGTGCCAGCAGTCCCCTCCCCGGGACAGGGGCAGCCAAAAACATTCAGTACTTC

D: -
J: TRBJ1-2
size: -
V: TRBV13
CDR3: CASSPRVANYGYTF
DNA: TGTGCCAGCTCCCCCCGGGTAGCTAACTATGGCTACACCTTC

D: -
J: TRBJ1-4
size: -
V: TRBV7-9
CDR3: CASSSRQETNEKLFF
DNA: TGTGCCAGCAGCTCGCGACAGGAAACTAATGAAAAACTGTTTTTT

D: -
J: TRBJ2-7
size: -
V: TRBV21-1
CDR3: CASSKGNVGDRSYEQYF
DNA: TGTGCCAGCAGCAAAGGGAATGTAGGAGACAGGAGCTACGAGCAGTACTTC